Presented here are 20 T cell receptor beta chains from one specimen sequenced in a study of control samples from healthy donors and cancer patients. Method: immunoSEQ multiplex PCR; TCRdb's copy keeps in-frame clones and lacks some. Of 150,000 to 180,000 clones listed, around 95% are singletons. The sequencing input was blood. Source of these receptors: a middle-aged man in good health.

The chain has TRBV20-1 and TRBJ1-5; D is undetermined. The ends were cut back, 3 bases at V and 6 bases at J, with 12 bases in the middle. This CDR3 is built from 13 residues. Germline loops: CDR1 DFQATT, CDR2 SNEGSKA (reference sequence). The CDR3 DNA is TGCAGTGCTAGTGGAGGGCCCGGTCAGCCCCAGCATTTT. This translates into CSASGGPGQPQHF.

The CDR3 nucleotides read TGTGCCAGCAGCCAAGATCCATACCTTGCGGGCTACACCTTC. It specifies CASSQDPYLAGYTF. The V and J genes are TRBV3-1 (or the pseudogene TRBV3-2) and TRBJ1-2; D unclear. There are 14 residues in the CDR3. Germline-derived CDR1 and CDR2 are LGHDT and YNNKEL (reference sequence). Between the trimmed V and J ends, which lost 0 bases and 8 bases, there was a span of 13 bases.

The rearrangement uses TRBV6-6 and TRBJ1-1; D unclear. The germline gives CDR1 MNHNY, CDR2 SVGAGI (reference sequence). V was shortened by 8 bases and J by 5 bases, with 12 bases between the two germline ends. The CDR3 is 12 amino acids. Here the CDR3 DNA reads TGTGCCAGCGGCCGTGAGGAGACTGAAGCTTTCTTT. It translates to CASGREETEAFF.

The J gene is TRBJ1-2, the V gene TRBV10-3; 7 nucleotides match TRBD1. The CDR3 has 14 residues. CDR1 ENHRY and CDR2 SYGVKD come from the germline V gene. V lost 3 bases and J lost 3; bases outside the gene matches: 4. CDR3 protein: CAISDWTGDYGYTF. CDR3 in DNA: TGTGCCATCAGTGATTGGACAGGAGACTATGGCTACACCTTC.

The count of this clone is one. The chain couples TRBV7-2 to TRBJ2-3; D perhaps matches TRBD1 (5 bases). Germline assignment: CDR1 SGHTA and CDR2 FQGNSA. This CDR3 has 16 residues. Trimming stripped 4 bases from V and 2 bases from J, with 16 bases between. CDR3 in DNA: TGTGCCAGCAGCTCACAGGTATCGTACGCCACAGATACGCAGTATTTT. Its protein is CASSSQVSYATDTQYF.

The genes are TRBV29-1 and TRBJ1-2, with D unresolved. The CDR3 totals 15 residues. The germline CDR1 and CDR2 sequences are SQVTM and ANQGSEA. Between the trimmed V and J ends, which lost 6 bases and 4 bases, there was a span of 21 bases. CDR3 nucleotides: TGCAGCGTCACCCCCCAAGGACGGCCGGCCTATGGCTACACCTTC. This sequence encodes CSVTPQGRPAYGYTF.

The chain combines TRBV13 with TRBJ1-1; D is unclear. The CDR3 runs 12 residues. The V and J ends lost 6 bases and 0 bases respectively, with 5 bases between them. Germline CDR1 is PRHDT and CDR2 is FYEKMQ (reference sequence). The CDR3 bases are TGTGCCAGCAGAGGCCTGAACACTGAAGCTTTCTTT. Amino acid sequence: CASRGLNTEAFF. Combining the CDR3 with reference TRBV13 and TRBJ1-1 gives the whole variable domain AAGVIQSPRHLIKEKRETATLKCYPIPRHDTVYWYQQGPGQDPQFLISFYEKMQSDKGSIPDRFSAQQFSDYHSELNMSSLELGDSALYFCASRGLNTEAFFGQGTRLTVV.

This chain joins TRBV7-9 and TRBJ2-3; D is possibly TRBD1 (7 bases). The CDR3 runs to 16 residues. Germline V gene data show CDR1 as SEHNR and CDR2 as FQNEAQ (reference sequence). The V and J ends lost 4 bases and 1 base respectively, with 15 bases between them. CDR3 sequence (DNA): TGTGCCAGCAGCTCCCGGACAGGAGGGGGCACAGATACGCAGTATTTT. Translation: CASSSRTGGGTDTQYF.

The chain links TRBV2 to TRBJ1-5; D ambiguous. The germline V and J ends were trimmed by 3 bases and 5 bases, with 5 bases remaining between them. The V gene's germline CDR1 is SNHLY and CDR2 FYNNEI. This CDR3 is built from 12 residues. The chain's CDR3 is CASSDSHQPQHF. The CDR3 nucleotides are TGTGCCAGCAGTGACTCACATCAGCCCCAGCATTTT.

Only one count was recorded for this clone. The chain joins TRBV5-1 to TRBJ1-6; possible D gene TRBD1, 5 bases. The CDR3 is 16 amino acids. The germline V gene has CDR1 SGHRS and CDR2 YFSETQ. Trimming took off 4 bases at V and 5 bases at J, with 16 bases between the two ends. The CDR3 loop is CASSAGGGRNNSPLHF. CDR3 DNA: TGCGCCAGCAGCGCGGGCGGGGGGAGGAATAATTCACCCCTCCACTTT.

The chain recombines TRBV7-9 with TRBJ1-2, with D possibly TRBD1 on 5 matching bases. Germline V gene data show CDR1 as SEHNR and CDR2 as FQNEAQ (reference sequence). CDR3 length: 16 residues. V lost 5 bases to trimming and J lost 3 bases, with 19 bases between them. CDR3 bases: TGTGCCAGCAGCCAAACGACGAAGACAGCCTACTATGGCTACACCTTC. It codes for CASSQTTKTAYYGYTF.

This chain joins TRBV9 and TRBJ1-5; no clear D. The CDR3 is 15 amino acids. Germline CDR1 SGDLS, CDR2 YYNGEE. The germline V and J ends were trimmed by 4 bases and 2 bases, with 13 bases remaining between them. CDR3 nucleotide sequence: TGTGCCAGCAGCCCATCTTGGTGGGGCAATCAGCCCCAGCATTTT. This gives the protein CASSPSWWGNQPQHF.

CDR3 nucleotide sequence: TGTGCCAGCAGTTTTAACCACCCCAGCCAGAGCAATCAGCCCCAGCATTTT. Translation gives CASSFNHPSQSNQPQHF. The rearrangement joins TRBV27 to TRBJ1-5, with unresolved D. The CDR3 has 17 amino acids. CDR1 and CDR2 (germline): MNHEY, SMNVEV (reference sequence). V shed 3 bases and J shed 1 base, with 16 bases lying between them.

The V gene is TRBV2, the J gene TRBJ2-1; TRBD1 aligns across 7 bases. The CDR3 spans 13 residues. Trimming removed 7 bases from V and 6 bases from J; junction bases left unmatched: 6. Germline V gene lookup returns CDR1 SNHLY and CDR2 FYNNEI. CDR3 region: CASIPYRGNEQFF. CDR3 DNA: TGTGCCAGCATCCCCTACAGGGGCAATGAGCAGTTCTTC.

The V gene is TRBV7-7, the J gene TRBJ2-1; TRBD1 matches 9 bases. Germline V gene sequence: CDR1 SSHAT, CDR2 FNYEAQ (reference sequence). This CDR3 spans 15 amino acids. Trimming removed 1 base from V and 8 bases from J; junction bases left unmatched: 6. CDR3 DNA sequence: TGTGCCAGCAGCTTAGGGACAGGGGTTCGGGATGAGCAGTTCTTC. Its translation: CASSLGTGVRDEQFF.

The V call is TRBV5-1, the J call TRBJ1-1; 9 bases are shared with TRBD1. The CDR3 loop spans 16 amino acids. Germline lookup yields CDR1 SGHRS and CDR2 YFSETQ. The junction had 8 bases not matched to a gene; V was cut back by 4 bases and J by 1 base. CDR3 DNA sequence: TGCGCCAGCAGCGGGGACAGGGAGGAAGGGAACACTGAAGCTTTCTTT. It yields the protein CASSGDREEGNTEAFF.

The count of this clone is one. The chain employs TRBV28 and TRBJ1-4, with 7 bases identical to TRBD1. The ends lost 7 bases at V and 6 bases at J; junction bases unmatched: 11. Germline CDR1 reads MDHEN; CDR2 reads SYDVKM. This CDR3 has 15 amino acids. The CDR3 nucleotides are TGTGCCAGCAACCGCCCGACAGGGACTGATGAAAAACTGTTTTTT. Protein: CASNRPTGTDEKLFF.

The gene calls are TRBV7-2 and TRBJ2-3, with D possibly TRBD1 on 6 matching bases. With 4 bases removed from V and 1 base from J, the gap between germline ends came to 6 bases. The CDR3 is 13 residues long. Germline assignment: CDR1 SGHTA and CDR2 FQGNSA. The CDR3 loop reads CASSWTGTDTQYF. The CDR3 nucleotides are TGTGCCAGCAGCTGGACAGGCACAGATACGCAGTATTTT.

The chain combines TRBV5-5 with TRBJ1-3; D call uncertain. V shed 2 bases and J shed 0 bases, with 9 bases lying between them. This CDR3 comprises 15 residues. Per germline, CDR1 SGHKS and CDR2 YYEKEE (reference sequence). The CDR3 spells CASSFPALSGNTIYF. Written as DNA, the CDR3 is TGTGCCAGCAGCTTCCCAGCCCTCTCTGGAAACACCATATATTTT.

The V gene is TRBV2, the J gene TRBJ1-5, with a possible D match to TRBD1 (5 bases). The germline gives CDR1 SNHLY, CDR2 FYNNEI. Trimming removed 4 bases from V and 6 bases from J, with 16 bases in between. CDR3 size: 15 residues. This CDR3 is CASSGDGGVAQPQHF. Written as DNA, the CDR3 is TGTGCCAGCAGTGGGGATGGGGGGGTCGCTCAGCCCCAGCATTTT. The complete variable domain, with remaining parts taken from reference TRBV2 and TRBJ1-5, reads EPEVTQTPSHQVTQMGQEVILRCVPISNHLYFYWYRQILGQKVEFLVSFYNNEISEKSEIFDDQFSVERPDGSNFTLKIRSTKLEDSAMYFCASSGDGGVAQPQHFGDGTRLSIL.